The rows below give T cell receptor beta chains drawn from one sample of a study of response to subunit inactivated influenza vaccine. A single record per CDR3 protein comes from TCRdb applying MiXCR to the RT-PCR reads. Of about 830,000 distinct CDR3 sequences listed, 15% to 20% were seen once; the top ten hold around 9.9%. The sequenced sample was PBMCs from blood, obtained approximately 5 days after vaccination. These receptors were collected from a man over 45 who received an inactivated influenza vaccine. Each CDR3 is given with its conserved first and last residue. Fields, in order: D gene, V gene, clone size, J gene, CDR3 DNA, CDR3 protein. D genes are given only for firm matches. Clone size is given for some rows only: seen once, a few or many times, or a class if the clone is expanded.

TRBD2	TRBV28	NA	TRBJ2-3	TGTGCCAGCAGTTTGATGAGACTAGCGGGAGGATTCACAGATACGCAGTATTTT	CASSLMRLAGGFTDTQYF
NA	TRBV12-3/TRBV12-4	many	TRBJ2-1	TGTGCCAGCAGTACCGGGGGTGAGCAGTTCTTC	CASSTGGEQFF
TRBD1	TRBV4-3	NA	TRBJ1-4	TGCGCCAGCAGCCAAATGACAGGGGGAGGTGAAAAACTGTTTTTT	CASSQMTGGGEKLFF
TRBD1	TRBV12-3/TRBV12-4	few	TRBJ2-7	TGTGCCAGCAGTAACCGGGACAGGTACGAGCAGTACTTC	CASSNRDRYEQYF
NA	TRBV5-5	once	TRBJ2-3	TGTGCCAGCAGCCACGACTGGTTAGCAGATACGCAGTATTTT	CASSHDWLADTQYF
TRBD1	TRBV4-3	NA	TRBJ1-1	TGCGCCAGCAGCCACGGGACAGGGGAGACTGAAGCTTTCTTT	CASSHGTGETEAFF
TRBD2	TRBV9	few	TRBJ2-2	TGTGCCAGCAGCGTAGAACTAGCGGTAAACACCGGGGAGCTGTTTTTT	CASSVELAVNTGELFF
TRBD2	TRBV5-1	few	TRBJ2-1	TGCGCCAGCAGACTTTCCGGGACTAGCAGTGAGCAGTTCTTC	CASRLSGTSSEQFF
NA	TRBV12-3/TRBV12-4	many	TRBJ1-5	TGTGCCAGCAGCTTGGCGGGGGGCAGCAATCAGCCCCAGCATTTT	CASSLAGGSNQPQHF
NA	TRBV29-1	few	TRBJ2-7	TGCAGCGCGACTGGGGGGCGAAGCTACGAGCAGTACTTC	CSATGGRSYEQYF
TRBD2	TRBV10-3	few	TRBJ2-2	TGTGCCATCCGGACTAGCGGGGGTGTCGGGGAGCTGTTTTTT	CAIRTSGGVGELFF
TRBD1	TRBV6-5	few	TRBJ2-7	TGTGCCAGCAGTTCGCCCCGGGACAGACCCTACGAGCAGTACTTC	CASSSPRDRPYEQYF
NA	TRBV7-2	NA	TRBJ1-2	TGTGCCAGCAGCTCGGGAATCTATGGCTACACCTTC	CASSSGIYGYTF
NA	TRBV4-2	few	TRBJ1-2	TGTGCCAGCAGCCAAGACGTATTCGACAGTTCCCCGAGGGGCTACACCTTC	CASSQDVFDSSPRGYTF
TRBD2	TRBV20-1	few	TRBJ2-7	TGCAGTGCTAGAGGGCTAGCGGGAGCCGAGCAGTACTTC	CSARGLAGAEQYF